This TCR beta chain was identified during a study of blood T cell repertoires in COVID-19. Overall study: COVID-19 samples from acute and convalescent phases originated in the United States, Italy and Spain. The analysed material was cDNA or gDNA that came from T cells, B-cell-depleted T cells, or PBMCs.

Generated by immunoSEQ multiplex PCR, the TCRdb table keeps only in-frame clones and is missing some. This sample yields 110,000 or so clones, of which 86% are seen a single time; approximately 8% belongs to the top ten. The CDR3 contains 13 residues. Germline lookup yields CDR1 SEHNR and CDR2 FQNEAQ (reference sequence). Trimming pared 2 bases from V and 4 bases from J, leaving 5 bases between. The chain carries TRBV7-9 and TRBJ1-4; the D is unclear. The sample consisted of peripheral blood. This receptor was identified in a man in his 70s who had recovered from COVID-19. The CDR3 coding sequence is TGTGCCAGCAGCTTATCTGTTAATGAAAAACTGTTTTTT. Translated, it gives CASSLSVNEKLFF.